The rows below give T cell receptor beta chains drawn from one sample of a study of tumor-infiltrating lymphocytes in oesophageal squamous cell carcinoma. TCRdb re-derived calls from the PCR reads in MiXCR, one entry per CDR3 protein. The sample carries about 12,000 distinct CDR3 sequences, around half recorded once. The sample was esophageal tumor tissue. The receptors were gathered from a female donor with esophageal squamous cell carcinoma. Each CDR3 is given with its conserved first and last residue. Each record gives: J gene, V gene, D gene, clone size, CDR3 protein, CDR3 DNA. The D gene is left open where the match is weak. Only part of the rows carry a size: once, few, many, or a class if the clone is expanded.

TRBJ2-7,TRBV6-1,TRBD1,NA,CASSDAGGVNEQYF,TGTGCCAGCAGTGACGCAGGGGGTGTCAACGAGCAGTACTTC
TRBJ2-5,TRBV28,TRBD1,NA,CASRQGAGKETQYF,TGTGCCAGCCGACAGGGGGCCGGAAAAGAGACCCAGTACTTC
TRBJ2-3,TRBV27,TRBD1,many,CASSPRGHYTDTQYF,TGTGCCAGCAGTCCCAGGGGGCATTACACAGATACGCAGTATTTT
TRBJ2-1,TRBV7-9,TRBD2,NA,CASSSTQPGLPNNEQFF,TGTGCCAGCAGCTCAACTCAACCGGGACTACCAAACAATGAGCAGTTCTTC
TRBJ2-7,TRBV5-1,NA,NA,CASSRGSSYEQYF,TGCGCCAGCAGTCGCGGTTCTTCCTACGAGCAGTACTTC
TRBJ2-4,TRBV7-3,TRBD2,NA,CASSLGTSGGAGIQYF,TGTGCCAGCAGCCTCGGGACTAGCGGGGGGGCAGGGATTCAGTACTTC
TRBJ2-2,TRBV12-3/TRBV12-4,NA,many,CASSLGHAGELFF,TGTGCCAGCAGTTTAGGGCACGCCGGGGAGCTGTTTTTT
TRBJ2-3,TRBV3-1,NA,NA,CASSHRSTDTQYF,TGTGCCAGCAGCCACAGAAGCACAGATACGCAGTATTTT
TRBJ2-5,TRBV5-6,TRBD2,NA,CASRLGLAAPQETQYF,TGTGCCAGCAGACTAGGACTAGCGGCCCCCCAAGAGACCCAGTACTTC
TRBJ2-7,TRBV12-3/TRBV12-4,NA,NA,CASRLENSYEQYF,TGTGCCAGCAGACTAGAGAACTCCTACGAGCAGTACTTC
TRBJ2-5,TRBV7-2,NA,NA,CASSSTRGGVTQYF,TGTGCCAGCAGTTCGACCCGTGGGGGTGTGACCCAGTACTTC
TRBJ2-7,TRBV6-1,TRBD2,NA,CASSDAGVSYPLWKEQYF,TGTGCCAGCAGTGATGCGGGAGTCTCTTATCCCCTGTGGAAAGAGCAGTACTTC
TRBJ2-1,TRBV7-9,NA,NA,CASSFAGKHEQFF,TGTGCCAGCAGCTTTGCAGGGAAACATGAGCAGTTCTTC
TRBJ1-4,TRBV5-1,TRBD1,NA,CASSEGQGASNEKLFF,TGCGCCAGCAGCGAGGGACAGGGGGCGAGTAATGAAAAACTGTTTTTT
TRBJ2-5,TRBV7-8,TRBD1,NA,CASSSPDQGAQETQYF,TGTGCCAGCAGTTCGCCGGACCAGGGGGCCCAAGAGACCCAGTACTTC
TRBJ1-1,TRBV12-3/TRBV12-4,NA,NA,CASRMTGNTEAFF,TGTGCCAGCAGGATGACGGGGAACACTGAAGCTTTCTTT
TRBJ2-1,TRBV18,NA,NA,CASSQWTDYNEQFF,TGTGCCAGCTCACAATGGACAGACTACAATGAGCAGTTCTTC
TRBJ2-1,TRBV6-1,TRBD2,NA,CASSPGTSGYNEQFF,TGTGCCAGCAGCCCCGGGACTAGCGGCTACAATGAGCAGTTCTTC
TRBJ1-1,TRBV7-2,TRBD1,NA,CASSFGGQGLNTEAFF,TGTGCCAGCAGCTTCGGGGGACAGGGATTGAACACTGAAGCTTTCTTT
TRBJ2-7,TRBV28,TRBD2,NA,CASSSPFLAGGYEQYF,TGTGCCAGCAGTTCCCCTTTCCTAGCGGGGGGTTACGAGCAGTACTTC
TRBJ2-1,TRBV7-4,NA,NA,CASSLVRGSYNEQFF,TGTGCCAGCAGCTTAGTTCGCGGCTCCTACAATGAGCAGTTCTTC
TRBJ2-1,TRBV7-6,NA,once,CASSLSGNHVRETQFF,TGTGCCAGCAGCTTATCCGGGAACCACGTACGAGAGACCCAGTTCTTC
TRBJ2-5,TRBV6-4,NA,NA,CASSEWAEETQYF,TGTGCCAGCAGTGAGTGGGCAGAAGAGACCCAGTACTTC
TRBJ1-2,TRBV19,TRBD1,many,CASKGQGALGYTF,TGTGCCAGTAAGGGACAGGGGGCGCTTGGCTACACCTTC
TRBJ1-5,TRBV7-3,NA,NA,CASRSGILNQPQHF,TGTGCCAGCCGCTCGGGGATCCTTAATCAGCCCCAGCATTTT
TRBJ1-2,TRBV6-5,TRBD1,NA,CASSYGQGGFDGYTF,TGTGCCAGCAGTTACGGCCAGGGGGGATTCGATGGCTACACCTTC
TRBJ1-1,TRBV28,NA,NA,CASSAFATEAFF,TGTGCCAGCAGCGCTTTCGCCACTGAAGCTTTCTTT
TRBJ2-7,TRBV10-2,TRBD2,NA,CASAARGLAGGEQYF,TGCGCCAGCGCTGCGAGGGGACTAGCGGGAGGAGAGCAGTACTTC